These 15 T cell receptor beta chains were sequenced from one sample in a study of early T cells in non-severe SARS-CoV-2 infection. TCRdb reanalysed the 5' RACE reads using MiXCR and keeps one entry per CDR3 protein. The table records around 70,000 distinct CDR3 sequences, under 13% of them present only once. What was sequenced was whole blood. Source of these receptors: an adult who was a healthcare worker with PCR-confirmed SARS-CoV-2 infection or an uninfected control (not recorded which).

Ten or more counts support this clonotype. The chain carries TRBV24-1 and TRBJ2-2; D is undetermined. With 8 bases removed from V and 1 base from J, the gap between germline ends came to 4 bases. CDR3 length: 12 amino acids. Looked up from germline, CDR1 is KGHDR and CDR2 is SFDVKD. The CDR3, as DNA: TGTGCCACCATAGGGAACACCGGGGAGCTGTTTTTT. Its protein is CATIGNTGELFF.

This clonotype was observed a few times. This sequence joins TRBV20-1 and TRBJ1-2; the D gene is possibly TRBD1 (6 bases). The ends were cut back, 6 bases at V and 4 bases at J, with 12 bases in the middle. The CDR3 spans 12 residues. From germline, CDR1 is DFQATT and CDR2 SNEGSKA (reference sequence). In DNA form, the CDR3 reads TGCAGTGCCGCGGACAGCTTCTATGGCTACACCTTC. Protein sequence: CSAADSFYGYTF.

J is TRBJ2-7 and V is TRBV5-1; 9 bases map to TRBD2. Unmatched junction bases numbered 7, after V lost 4 bases and J lost 2 bases. Germline V gene data show CDR1 as SGHRS and CDR2 as YFSETQ. This CDR3 has 15 amino acids. CDR3 nucleotide sequence: TGCGCCAGCAGCAAGGGACTAGCCGATACCTACGAGCAGTACTTC. It encodes CASSKGLADTYEQYF.

CDR3 in DNA: TGTGCCACCACGACAGGGATTGACTACGAGCAGTACTTC. It codes for CATTTGIDYEQYF. This chain uses TRBV28 with TRBJ2-7, with 7 bases aligning to TRBD1. The V gene end was trimmed by 10 bases and the J gene end by 3 bases; junction bases not matched to a gene: 9. CDR3 length equals 13 residues. The germline CDR1 and CDR2 sequences are MDHEN and SYDVKM.

This clonotype was observed a handful of times. This chain links TRBV6-5 with TRBJ2-7; 11 nucleotides align to TRBD2. Looked up from germline, CDR1 is MNHEY and CDR2 is SVGAGI. This CDR3 spans 15 amino acids. V was clipped by 0 bases and J by 4 bases; unmatched bases: 2. The CDR3 reads CASSYSLAGGYEQYF. DNA of the CDR3: TGTGCCAGCAGTTACTCGTTAGCGGGAGGGTACGAGCAGTACTTC.

This clonotype was counted ten times or more. The CDR3 loop reads CASSPASFYEQYF. Here the CDR3 DNA reads TGTGCCAGCAGCCCCGCGAGTTTCTACGAGCAGTACTTC. The V call is TRBV7-8, the J call TRBJ2-7; no firm D call. CDR3 length: 13 amino acids. Trimming left V 5 bases short and J 3 bases short, with 11 bases between. CDR1 and CDR2 (germline): SGHVS, FQNEAQ.

This clonotype occurred a few times. This chain uses TRBV2 with TRBJ1-5; D is unresolved. The germline V gene has CDR1 SNHLY and CDR2 FYNNEI. V lost 3 bases and J 0 bases, leaving 9 bases between the germline ends. The CDR3 runs to 15 residues. CDR3 DNA sequence: TGTGCCAGCAGTGAGACCCGGTATAGCAATCAGCCCCAGCATTTT. Protein: CASSETRYSNQPQHF.

The rearrangement uses TRBV5-4 and TRBJ1-1; no reliable D call. CDR1 SGHNT and CDR2 YYREEE come from the germline V gene (reference sequence). The ends were cut back, 4 bases at V and 3 bases at J, with 13 bases in the middle. This CDR3 has 14 amino acids. CDR3 region: CASSPSVTDTEAFF. The CDR3 nucleotides are TGTGCCAGCAGCCCCTCGGTGACCGACACTGAAGCTTTCTTT.

This clonotype was seen repeatedly, ten times or more. V usage is TRBV7-8 and J usage is TRBJ2-4; TRBD2 aligns across 8 bases. This CDR3 is 16 amino acids long. Germline loops: CDR1 SGHVS, CDR2 FQNEAQ. V lost 3 bases to trimming and J lost 8 bases; unmatched junction nucleotides: 12. This chain's CDR3 is CASSFRAGVRGDIQYF. CDR3 DNA: TGTGCCAGCAGCTTCAGAGCGGGAGTTAGGGGAGACATTCAGTACTTC.

This clonotype was seen at least ten times. The CDR3 DNA is TGTGCTAGTGGTCCGGGTGGAGCCAATGAGCAGTTCTTC. It is translated as CASGPGGANEQFF. The chain recombines TRBV12-5 with TRBJ2-1, with D unclear. The ends were cut back, 5 bases at V and 6 bases at J, with 11 bases in the middle. The germline V gene encodes CDR1 LGHNT and CDR2 FRNRAP. CDR3 length: 13 residues.

This clonotype was detected many times. V and J are TRBV6-2 or TRBV6-3 and TRBJ2-7; no clear D gene. CDR3 size: 11 residues. From germline, CDR1 is MNHEY and CDR2 SVGEGT. The germline V and J ends were trimmed by 4 bases and 5 bases, with 6 bases remaining between them. The CDR3 loop is CASSFRNEQYF. DNA of the CDR3: TGTGCCAGCAGTTTTAGGAACGAGCAGTACTTC.

The genes are TRBV7-9 and TRBJ1-4; possibly TRBD1 for D (5 bases). Trimming stripped 5 bases from V and 7 bases from J, with 20 bases between. The CDR3 is made up of 16 amino acids. Germline CDR1 SEHNR, CDR2 FQNEAQ (reference sequence). CDR3 DNA: TGTGCCAGCAGCGTAGGGGACCACGCACGGGCTGAAAAACTGTTTTTT. This codes for CASSVGDHARAEKLFF.

This clonotype was detected ten times or more. The chain couples TRBV2 to TRBJ2-7; 7 bases agree with TRBD2. Trimming took 7 bases from V and 2 from J; bases not matched to a gene: 8. The germline CDR1 and CDR2 sequences are SNHLY and FYNNEI. CDR3 length equals 14 residues. CDR3 in amino acids: CASKAASGPYEQYF. The CDR3, as DNA: TGTGCCAGCAAGGCTGCTAGCGGACCCTACGAGCAGTACTTC. Variable domain in full (rest from reference TRBV2 and TRBJ2-7): EPEVTQTPSHQVTQMGQEVILRCVPISNHLYFYWYRQILGQKVEFLVSFYNNEISEKSEIFDDQFSVERPDGSNFTLKIRSTKLEDSAMYFCASKAASGPYEQYFGPGTRLTVT.

This clonotype was seen repeatedly, ten times or more. J is TRBJ2-1 and V is TRBV4-1; the D gene is possibly TRBD2 (5 bases). Trimming took 6 bases from V and 7 from J, leaving 19 bases between them. The length of the CDR3 is 15 residues. Germline assignment: CDR1 MGHRA and CDR2 YSYEKL. The CDR3 sequence is CASRGEGRRRNEQFF. In DNA, the CDR3 is TGCGCCAGCAGGGGCGAGGGCCGGAGGCGGAATGAGCAGTTCTTC.

At least ten counts were recorded for this clonotype. V gene TRBV7-2 combines with J gene TRBJ2-1; D may be TRBD1 or TRBD2 (5 bases each). The CDR3 totals 17 residues. With 6 bases removed from V and 3 bases from J, the gap between germline ends came to 21 bases. Germline CDR1 and CDR2: SGHTA and FQGNSA. CDR3 region: CASSPLAGTDFYNEQFF. In DNA, the CDR3 is TGTGCCAGCAGTCCTCTGGCCGGGACGGATTTCTACAATGAGCAGTTCTTC.